This T cell receptor beta chain was captured by sequencing in a study of identical twins. Study results and caveats: Out-of-frame alpha sequences that twins shared showed excess low generation probability.

The cDNA had a unique molecular identifier and a template-switch universal primer site. TCRdb re-called the 5' RACE reads through MiXCR, storing one row per CDR3 protein. The data show about 240,000 distinct CDR3 sequences, 12% seen once. V trimming: 3 bases; J trimming: 5 bases; junction bases outside the gene matches: 9. In germline, CDR1 is SGDLS, CDR2 YYNGEE. This CDR3 has 18 residues. This clonotype was counted between two and nine times. Its antigen remains unidentified. The same data also went into a second study, on yellow fever vaccine responses in identical twins.

The chain couples TRBV9 to TRBJ2-2, with 14 bases that match TRBD2. The sample comprised memory (CD45RO+) T cells sorted from blood. This TCR was recovered from a woman under 30 in good health. The CDR3 region is CASSETTSGRVATGELFF. Written as DNA, the CDR3 is TGTGCCAGCAGCGAGACGACTAGCGGGAGGGTTGCGACCGGGGAGCTGTTTTTT.